This TCR beta chain was sequenced for a study of tumor and adjacent non-tumor tissue in lung cancer. For the study at large: On average, productive TCRbeta reads reached about 4 million per sample. Study-wide findings and caveats: TCR diversity was significantly greater in tumor than normal lung tissue. Top 100 clones took a larger repertoire share in normal lung.

This CDR3 has 15 amino acids. Germline CDR1 and CDR2: DFQATT and SNEGSKA (reference sequence). The trim removed 3 bases at V and 8 bases at J, leaving 11 bases unmatched. The template was RNA from unsorted bulk tissue. As regards this clonotype: Its antigen is unknown. A clone one base away is much larger, so this may be a read error. Here the CDR3 omits its conserved ending phenylalanine or tryptophan, so a read error is the likely source.

TCRbeta libraries were built with three rounds of nested PCR, modified from ARM-PCR. TCRdb reanalysed the multiplex PCR reads using MiXCR and keeps one entry per CDR3 protein. The data show roughly 220,000 distinct CDR3 sequences, less than 80% seen once. The sequence derives from a man in his 60s with non-small cell lung cancer. Sample: lung tumor tissue. This rearrangement joins TRBV20-1 to TRBJ2-1, with 9 positions matching TRBD2. CDR3 nucleotides: TGCAGTGCTAGCCTCCGAGCGGGGGGCCAAGATGAGCAGTTCCTC. Translated, it gives CSASLRAGGQDEQFL.